These 32 T cell receptor beta chains share one sample of origin, sequenced in a study of radiotherapy plus CTLA-4 blockade in lung cancer. Here immunoSEQ multiplex PCR was the method, and the copy in TCRdb shows in-frame clones only, minus some. The top ten clones hold about 53% of a sample with about 15,000 clones, 65% to 75% of them seen once. The material was peripheral blood, obtained from a patient treated with radiotherapy plus ipilimumab. The source of these receptors is a human donor with non-small cell lung cancer whose response to radiotherapy plus ipilimumab could not be evaluated.

V is TRBV5-1 and J is TRBJ2-5, with 9 nucleotides matching TRBD1. The CDR3 extends over 14 amino acids. The germline V gene encodes CDR1 SGHRS and CDR2 YFSETQ. J was trimmed by 4 bases and V by 4 bases; bases with no gene match: 5. The CDR3 DNA sequence: TGCGCCAGCAGCATTACAGGGGGCGCAGAGACCCAGTACTTC. Encoded protein: CASSITGGAETQYF.

The chain carries TRBV30 and TRBJ2-2, with TRBD1 as a possible D gene (5 bases). Germline values: CDR1 GTSNPN, CDR2 SVGIG (reference sequence). This CDR3 has 16 residues. Trimming pared 0 bases from V and 0 bases from J, leaving 11 bases between. The CDR3 here is CAWSVLGHPNTGELFF. The CDR3 nucleotides read TGTGCCTGGAGTGTACTCGGACACCCGAACACCGGGGAGCTGTTTTTT.

V gene TRBV6-5 combines with J gene TRBJ1-1; the D gene is possibly TRBD1 (6 bases). The CDR3 length is 15 residues. Germline V gives CDR1 MNHEY, CDR2 SVGAGI. V lost 8 bases, J lost 1 base, and 17 bases lay in between. The CDR3 loop is CASARSGRGNTEAFF. The DNA of the CDR3 is TGTGCCAGCGCTAGGTCGGGCAGGGGGAACACTGAAGCTTTCTTT.

The rearrangement joins TRBV19 to TRBJ2-7; D is unresolved. V was shortened by 1 base and J by 2 bases, with 9 bases between the two germline ends. Germline CDR1 reads LNHDA; CDR2 reads SQIVND (reference sequence). This CDR3 is built from 14 residues. The CDR3 sequence is CASSIGVGTYEQYV. CDR3 nucleotides: TGTGCCAGTAGTATAGGGGTGGGCACCTACGAGCAGTACGTC.

The J gene is TRBJ2-2, the V gene TRBV11-2, with unresolved D. The length of the CDR3 is 12 residues. Germline V gives CDR1 SGHAT, CDR2 FQNNGV. V was trimmed by 6 bases and J by 6 bases, leaving 8 bases between them. The CDR3 bases are TGTGCCAGCAGGCTAGTCGCCGGGGAGCTGTTTTTT. Encoded protein: CASRLVAGELFF.

CDR3 bases: TGTGCCAGCAGCTTCAGACAGGGGGATATGGAGACCCAGTACTTC. Protein: CASSFRQGDMETQYF. The V call is TRBV7-9, the J call TRBJ2-5; 9 nucleotides agree with TRBD1. The CDR3 runs 15 residues. Trimming took 3 bases from V and 5 from J; bases not matched to a gene: 7. Germline assignment: CDR1 SEHNR and CDR2 FQNEAQ (reference sequence).

The CDR3 bases are TGCGCCAGCAGCTTGGCTGGGCAAGATCAGCCCCAGCATTTT. Residues: CASSLAGQDQPQHF. V and J are TRBV5-1 and TRBJ1-5, with D unresolved. V dropped 0 bases and J dropped 5 bases, with 9 bases sitting between them. Germline values: CDR1 SGHRS, CDR2 YFSETQ. The CDR3 totals 14 residues. Full variable domain (outside the CDR3, taken from reference TRBV5-1 and TRBJ1-5): KAGVTQTPRYLIKTRGQQVTLSCSPISGHRSVSWYQQTPGQGLQFLFEYFSETQRNKGNFPGRFSGRQFSNSRSEMNVSTLELGDSALYLCASSLAGQDQPQHFGDGTRLSIL.

This sequence joins TRBV5-1 and TRBJ2-3; maybe TRBD1 (6 bases). V was cut by 4 bases and J by 4 bases, with 22 bases left in between. Germline V lookup: CDR1 SGHRS, CDR2 YFSETQ. The CDR3 loop spans 17 amino acids. The CDR3 bases are TGCGCCAGCAGCGGTTTCCTCCTGACAGGAGTGGCAGATACGCAGTATTTT. Residues: CASSGFLLTGVADTQYF.

This chain links TRBV6-1 with TRBJ2-5, with D possibly being TRBD1 (5 bases). V was pared by 8 bases and J by 3 bases, with 13 bases between. The CDR3 runs 13 residues. The germline gives CDR1 MNHNS, CDR2 SASEGT. The CDR3 loop reads CASGVIGEETQYF. The CDR3 nucleotides are TGTGCCAGCGGAGTGATAGGGGAAGAGACCCAGTACTTC.

This clone was seen a handful of times. The chain has TRBV5-4 and TRBJ2-5; no definite D call. The CDR3 consists of 14 residues. Trimming stripped 0 bases from V and 1 base from J, with 7 bases between. Germline CDR1 is SGHNT and CDR2 is YYREEE (reference sequence). CDR3 amino acids: CASSLGGSQETQYF. CDR3 nucleotide sequence: TGTGCCAGCAGCTTGGGAGGTTCCCAAGAGACCCAGTACTTC.

The CDR3 coding sequence is TGTGCCTGGAGACGGGATCCCGCCGCAGATACGCAGTATTTT. Residues: CAWRRDPAADTQYF. The genes are TRBV30 and TRBJ2-3, with D perhaps matching TRBD2 (5 bases). Per the germline V gene, CDR1 is GTSNPN and CDR2 is SVGIG (reference sequence). This CDR3 spans 14 amino acids. Deletions cut 3 bases from V and 4 bases from J, with 14 bases between. The variable domain in full, completed from reference TRBV30 and TRBJ2-3, reads SQTIHQWPATLVQPVGSPLSLECTVEGTSNPNLYWYRQAAGRGLQLLFYSVGIGQISSEVPQNLSASRPQDRQFILSSKKLLLSDSGFYLCAWRRDPAADTQYFGPGTRLTVL.

The chain joins TRBV7-2 to TRBJ2-7, with D tentatively TRBD2 (5 bases). CDR3 length: 14 residues. Germline CDR1 is SGHTA and CDR2 is FQGNSA. V was trimmed by 4 bases and J by 3 bases, leaving 13 bases between them. The CDR3 loop reads CASSSTLEGYEQYV. CDR3 nucleotide sequence: TGTGCCAGCAGCTCCACCTTAGAGGGCTACGAGCAGTACGTC.

The V gene is TRBV7-3, the J gene TRBJ1-1; D is unresolved. Germline V gives CDR1 SGHTA, CDR2 FQGTGA. With 0 bases removed from V and 0 bases from J, the gap between germline ends came to 8 bases. The length of the CDR3 is 15 residues. The CDR3 is CASSLTPGLNTEAFF. Written as DNA, the CDR3 is TGTGCCAGCAGCTTAACCCCGGGGTTGAACACTGAAGCTTTCTTT. Full variable domain (missing parts from reference TRBV7-3 and TRBJ1-1): GAGVSQTPSNKVTEKGKYVELRCDPISGHTALYWYRQSLGQGPEFLIYFQGTGAADDSGLPNDRFFAVRPEGSVSTLKIQRTERGDSAVYLCASSLTPGLNTEAFFGQGTRLTVV.

The chain employs TRBV18 and TRBJ1-2; no reliable D call. Trimming left V 4 bases short and J 1 base short, with 19 bases between. This CDR3 contains 17 residues. The germline V gene has CDR1 KGHSH and CDR2 LQKENI. CDR3 loop: CASSRSIGLSDNYGYTF. CDR3 DNA sequence: TGTGCCAGCTCACGCTCTATAGGACTCTCGGATAACTATGGCTACACCTTC.

The chain uses TRBV4-1 and TRBJ1-2; perhaps TRBD1 as D (5 bases). Trimming removed 1 base at V and 0 bases at J, with 6 bases between. This CDR3 has 14 residues. CDR1 is MGHRA, CDR2 YSYEKL, per germline. The CDR3 sequence is CASSQARANYGYTF. As DNA, the CDR3 is TGCGCCAGCAGCCAAGCCAGGGCTAACTATGGCTACACCTTC.

The chain employs TRBV6-1 and TRBJ2-2, with D tentatively TRBD1 (6 bases). CDR1 is MNHNS, CDR2 SASEGT, per germline. CDR3 length: 16 amino acids. Deletions cut 4 bases from V and 2 bases from J, with 14 bases between. The CDR3 region has the DNA TGTGCCAGCAGTGCCCGACAGGCCTCTAACACCGGGGAGCTGTTTTTT. Its translation: CASSARQASNTGELFF.

DNA for the CDR3: TGTGCCAGCTCACCTCCGGGTATTGATGGCTACACCTTC. Translation: CASSPPGIDGYTF. J is TRBJ1-2 and V is TRBV18; D is undetermined. V was pared by 3 bases and J by 6 bases, with 11 bases between. The CDR3 consists of 13 residues. Germline V gene sequence: CDR1 KGHSH, CDR2 LQKENI.

The chain has TRBV5-1 and TRBJ1-2; weak D call: TRBD1 (6 bases). The CDR3 runs to 16 residues. Germline V gene lookup returns CDR1 SGHRS and CDR2 YFSETQ. The ends were cut back, 4 bases at V and 2 bases at J, with 18 bases in the middle. The CDR3 DNA reads TGCGCCAGCAGCCCCTGGGGGACACATGAAAACTATGGCTACACCTTC. The encoded protein is CASSPWGTHENYGYTF.

The rearrangement links TRBV19 to TRBJ1-5; D not certain. With 5 bases removed from V and 7 bases from J, the gap between germline ends came to 15 bases. Germline values: CDR1 LNHDA, CDR2 SQIVND (reference sequence). The CDR3 runs to 14 residues. The CDR3 is CASSPEGEWQPQHF. The DNA for the CDR3 is TGTGCCAGTAGTCCGGAGGGTGAATGGCAGCCCCAGCATTTT.

This clone appeared a few times. The rearrangement uses TRBV4-3 and TRBJ2-6, with D perhaps TRBD2 (7 bases). Trimming removed 0 bases from V and 2 bases from J, with 14 bases in between. The CDR3 spans 18 residues. Germline V gene data show CDR1 as LGHNA and CDR2 as YSLEER. This CDR3 is CASSQDYQGRAGANVLTF. For the CDR3, the DNA is TGCGCCAGCAGCCAAGATTACCAGGGGAGGGCTGGGGCCAACGTCCTGACTTTC.

The CDR3 nucleotides are TGTGCCAGCTCACCACTCGCTACTAGCGGGGGCCAGTCAAATGAGCAGTTCTTC. This codes for CASSPLATSGGQSNEQFF. The rearrangement joins TRBV18 to TRBJ2-1; 11 bases line up with TRBD2. The V gene's germline CDR1 is KGHSH and CDR2 LQKENI. CDR3 length: 18 amino acids. With V trimmed by 1 base and J by 7 bases, 12 bases remained unmatched.

This chain joins TRBV10-2 and TRBJ2-5; TRBD1 agrees at 9 bases. The J call is in doubt because the DNA end fits TRBJ2-7 better. In germline, CDR1 is WSHSY, CDR2 SAAADI. This CDR3 is 14 amino acids long. The CDR3 loop is CASSVGQGINEQYF. The CDR3, as DNA: TGCGCCAGCAGCGTAGGACAGGGGATCAACGAGCAGTACTTC.

This clone has a handful of counts. The rearrangement uses TRBV11-2 and TRBJ2-7, with D maybe TRBD2 (5 bases). CDR3 length equals 14 residues. Per germline, CDR1 SGHAT and CDR2 FQNNGV. V was shortened by 1 base and J by 6 bases, with 13 bases between the two germline ends. The CDR3, as DNA: TGTGCCAGCAGCTTAGGTGAGGGTTTAGGCGAGCAGTACTTC. Translated: CASSLGEGLGEQYF.

The chain employs TRBV6-1 and TRBJ2-2; D is perhaps TRBD1 (6 bases). CDR3 length: 15 residues. Trimming took 5 bases from V and 1 from J, leaving 11 bases between them. The germline gives CDR1 MNHNS, CDR2 SASEGT. This CDR3 reads CASSQQGWNTGELFF. Written as DNA, the CDR3 is TGTGCCAGCAGTCAACAGGGATGGAACACCGGGGAGCTGTTTTTT.

The rearrangement uses TRBV9 and TRBJ2-1; a possible D gene is TRBD1 (5 bases). V dropped 0 bases and J dropped 0 bases, with 7 bases sitting between them. CDR3 length equals 15 residues. Germline V gene data show CDR1 as SGDLS and CDR2 as YYNGEE. CDR3 amino acids: CASSVGQSSYNEQFF. The CDR3 region has the DNA TGTGCCAGCAGCGTAGGACAGAGCTCCTACAATGAGCAGTTCTTC.

This clone was observed a single time. The CDR3: CASSQDLTGNTEAFF. The CDR3 DNA is TGTGCCAGCAGCCAAGATCTCACCGGGAACACTGAAGCTTTCTTT. The gene calls are TRBV4-2 and TRBJ1-1; no firm D call. The V gene's germline CDR1 is LGHNA and CDR2 YNFKEQ. With 0 bases removed from V and 1 base from J, the gap between germline ends came to 9 bases. The CDR3 runs 15 residues.

The chain recombines TRBV9 with TRBJ2-5; TRBD2 aligns across 9 bases. The CDR3 is made up of 16 amino acids. The germline V gene has CDR1 SGDLS and CDR2 YYNGEE. After removal of 1 base from V and 5 bases from J, the junction contained 9 bases not matched to a gene. The chain's CDR3 is CASSVYGGGAKETQYF. CDR3 nucleotide sequence: TGTGCCAGCAGCGTATACGGCGGGGGGGCGAAGGAGACCCAGTACTTC.

The V and J genes are TRBV30 and TRBJ1-5; 7 bases fit TRBD1. The V segment lost 0 bases and the J segment 2 bases; nucleotides outside the gene matches: 10. The CDR3 covers 17 residues. Germline lookup yields CDR1 GTSNPN and CDR2 SVGIG (reference sequence). DNA of the CDR3: TGTGCCTGGAGTGTAGAGGGGGCGCCGGTGGGCAATCAGCCCCAGCATTTT. It is translated as CAWSVEGAPVGNQPQHF.

This chain uses TRBV5-4 with TRBJ1-2, with 12 bases fitting TRBD1. The CDR3 extends over 15 amino acids. The germline V gene has CDR1 SGHNT and CDR2 YYREEE (reference sequence). V shed 4 bases and J 5 bases; nucleotides not matched to a gene: 6. CDR3: CASSQRDRGLYGYTF. The CDR3, as DNA: TGTGCCAGCAGCCAAAGGGACAGGGGGCTGTATGGCTACACCTTC.

This clone was seen more than once but under ten times. Since a far larger clone is one base different, this is likely a read error. The chain recombines TRBV15 with TRBJ2-1, with 8 bases that match TRBD2. Germline V gene lookup returns CDR1 LNHNV and CDR2 YYDKDF (reference sequence). This CDR3 is 16 amino acids long. V was clipped by 8 bases and J by 10 bases; unmatched bases: 19. This CDR3 is CATFVARREAEGEQFF. CDR3 bases: TGTGCCACCTTCGTGGCTAGGCGGGAGGCGGAGGGGGAGCAGTTCTTC.

This clone was seen a handful of times. The V and J genes are TRBV12-5 and TRBJ1-3, with D possibly TRBD1 on 5 matching bases. V was trimmed by 5 bases and J by 0 bases, leaving 11 bases between them. The CDR3 loop spans 15 amino acids. The V gene's germline CDR1 is LGHNT and CDR2 FRNRAP. For the CDR3, the DNA is TGTGCTAGTGGTACGCAGGGCAGCTCTGGAAACACCATATATTTT. As protein: CASGTQGSSGNTIYF.

The table lists this clone with a count of one. This chain connects TRBV7-2 to TRBJ2-2, with D possibly TRBD2 on 6 matching bases. This CDR3 spans 13 amino acids. Germline loops: CDR1 SGHTA, CDR2 FQGNSA. V gave up 5 bases and J gave up 7 bases, with 11 bases separating them. The CDR3 nucleotides are TGTGCCAGCAGCCCTCTCGGGGGCGGGGAGCTGTTTTTT. Its translation is CASSPLGGGELFF.